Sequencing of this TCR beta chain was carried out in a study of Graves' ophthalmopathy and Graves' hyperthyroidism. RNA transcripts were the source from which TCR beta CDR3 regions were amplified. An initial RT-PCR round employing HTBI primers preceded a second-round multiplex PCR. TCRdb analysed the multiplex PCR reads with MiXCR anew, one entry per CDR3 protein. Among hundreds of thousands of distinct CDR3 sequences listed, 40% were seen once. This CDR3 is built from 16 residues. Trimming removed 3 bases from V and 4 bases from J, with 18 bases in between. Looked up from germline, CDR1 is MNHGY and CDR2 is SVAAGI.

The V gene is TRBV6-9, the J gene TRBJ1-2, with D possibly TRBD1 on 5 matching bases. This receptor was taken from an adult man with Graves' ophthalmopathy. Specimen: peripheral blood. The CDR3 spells CASSYSNTQGGYGYTF. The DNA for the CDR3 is TGTGCCAGCAGTTACTCGAATACCCAGGGCGGCTATGGCTACACCTTC.